These 29 T cell receptor beta chains were all obtained from the same sample, sequenced in a study of blood T cell repertoires in COVID-19. Produced via immunoSEQ multiplex PCR; TCRdb's table is partial and in-frame only. The sample contains 310,000 or so clones, 90% of which appear only once. Sequenced sample: PBMCs or T cells enriched from blood (not recorded which). The receptors here all came from a woman aged 25 to 39 who had recovered from COVID-19.

V gene TRBV4-1 combines with J gene TRBJ1-4, with 7 bases matching TRBD1. Germline CDR1 reads MGHRA; CDR2 reads YSYEKL. Losses at the gene ends were 1 base for V and 5 bases for J; bases not matched to a gene: 10. The CDR3 runs 17 residues. The CDR3 DNA reads as TGCGCCAGCAGCCAAGGAATCTCCGGGACAGTCAATGAAAAACTGTTTTTT. Its translation is CASSQGISGTVNEKLFF.

V gene TRBV7-2 combines with J gene TRBJ1-1; 7 nucleotides align to TRBD1. CDR1 and CDR2 (germline): SGHTA, FQGNSA. Trimming took 6 bases from V and 1 from J; bases not matched to a gene: 2. This CDR3 is built from 13 residues. CDR3 protein: CASRPGGNTEAFF. CDR3 bases: TGTGCCAGCAGGCCAGGGGGGAACACTGAAGCTTTCTTT.

The chain carries TRBV28 and TRBJ1-2; 7 bases are a match to TRBD1. This CDR3 spans 14 amino acids. Germline CDR1 reads MDHEN; CDR2 reads SYDVKM. V lost 6 bases and J lost 9; bases outside the gene matches: 13. In DNA, the CDR3 is TGTGCCAGCAGATCCCCTGGGACAGAAACGAGCTACACCTTC. This encodes CASRSPGTETSYTF.

The genes are TRBV6-6 and TRBJ2-3; 7 bases map to TRBD1. Losses at the gene ends were 6 bases for V and 4 bases for J; bases not matched to a gene: 4. The CDR3 extends over 13 amino acids. Per the germline V gene, CDR1 is MNHNY and CDR2 is SVGAGI (reference sequence). CDR3 amino acids: CASRTGYADTQYF. The CDR3 DNA reads TGTGCCAGCAGGACAGGGTATGCAGATACGCAGTATTTT.

The CDR3 nucleotides are TGTGCCAGCAGTTTAAAAGGACTCCCCGCTTTCAATCAGCCCCAGCATTTT. Translated, it gives CASSLKGLPAFNQPQHF. V is TRBV28 and J is TRBJ1-5, with unresolved D. The germline CDR1 and CDR2 sequences are MDHEN and SYDVKM. The ends were cut back, 2 bases at V and 3 bases at J, with 17 bases in the middle. This CDR3 spans 17 amino acids.

V and J are TRBV28 and TRBJ2-2; maybe TRBD2 (6 bases). The V gene's germline CDR1 is MDHEN and CDR2 SYDVKM. V was pared by 5 bases and J by 7 bases, with 17 bases between. The CDR3 is 15 amino acids. The CDR3 bases are TGTGCCAGCAGTAGAAGGGACTTACTTTACGGGGAGCTGTTTTTT. It is translated as CASSRRDLLYGELFF.

The chain employs TRBV6-6 and TRBJ2-7, with D tentatively TRBD1 (5 bases). From germline, CDR1 is MNHNY and CDR2 SVGAGI (reference sequence). Trimming shortened V by 7 bases and J by 3 bases, and 13 bases separated the two germline ends. This CDR3 is 13 amino acids long. CDR3 amino acids: CASKDKANYEQYF. CDR3 in DNA: TGTGCCAGCAAGGACAAGGCGAACTACGAGCAGTACTTC.

This chain links TRBV7-9 with TRBJ1-1; D not certain. The CDR3 extends over 16 amino acids. Between the trimmed V and J ends, which lost 5 bases and 4 bases, there was a span of 20 bases. Germline values: CDR1 SEHNR, CDR2 FQNEAQ (reference sequence). The CDR3 coding sequence is TGTGCCAGCAGCCCCTCGCTTGCGAGGTCGGCCACTGAAGCTTTCTTT. Its protein is CASSPSLARSATEAFF.

The chain recombines TRBV5-4 with TRBJ2-3; D possibly corresponds to TRBD2 (6 bases). The germline CDR1 and CDR2 sequences are SGHNT and YYREEE (reference sequence). V was clipped by 2 bases and J by 8 bases, with 21 bases between them. This CDR3 contains 16 residues. CDR3 residues: CASSFPGLQTWVTQYF. CDR3 DNA sequence: TGTGCCAGCAGCTTTCCGGGACTGCAGACGTGGGTTACGCAGTATTTT.

The chain uses TRBV10-1 and TRBJ2-7; 7 bases map to TRBD1. This CDR3 comprises 16 residues. Trimming cost V 3 bases and J 6 bases; bases outside gene matches: 14. The germline V gene has CDR1 WNHNN and CDR2 SYGVQD (reference sequence). CDR3 sequence (DNA): TGCGCCAGCAGTGACGTCCGGGACAGATCCCTGGGCGAGCAGTACTTC. This codes for CASSDVRDRSLGEQYF.

With regard to this clone: The same CDR3 also results from other DNA sequences found in this sample. The V and J genes are TRBV28 and TRBJ1-3, with D perhaps TRBD1 (6 bases). Trimming cost V 6 bases and J 0 bases, with 12 bases left between them. The CDR3 covers 15 residues. Germline values: CDR1 MDHEN, CDR2 SYDVKM. CDR3 residues: CASRTDRSSGNTIYF. The CDR3 bases are TGTGCCAGCAGAACCGACAGGAGCTCTGGAAACACCATATATTTT.

This rearrangement joins TRBV6-2 or TRBV6-3 to TRBJ1-5; 8 bases align to TRBD1. The CDR3 loop spans 18 amino acids. Germline CDR1 reads MNHEY; CDR2 reads SVGEGT. The junction had 18 bases not matched to a gene; V was cut back by 6 bases and J by 5 bases. The CDR3 here is CASSREPTGTGGYQPQHF. The CDR3 DNA reads TGTGCCAGCAGCCGAGAACCCACCGGGACAGGAGGCTATCAGCCCCAGCATTTT.

J is TRBJ1-5 and V is TRBV2, with TRBD1 as a possible D gene (6 bases). The CDR3 consists of 17 residues. The V and J ends lost 4 bases and 2 bases respectively, with 18 bases between them. Looked up from germline, CDR1 is SNHLY and CDR2 is FYNNEI. In DNA form, the CDR3 reads TGTGCCAGCAGTGTTATCCTAACGGGGGGCGGCAATCAGCCCCAGCATTTT. It encodes CASSVILTGGGNQPQHF.

J is TRBJ1-5 and V is TRBV18; TRBD1 is a possible D gene (5 bases). Trimming pared 3 bases from V and 0 bases from J, leaving 12 bases between. CDR3 length: 16 amino acids. CDR1 and CDR2 from the germline V gene are KGHSH and LQKENI. CDR3 protein: CASSPGRTYSNQPQHF. In DNA form, the CDR3 reads TGTGCCAGCTCACCCGGACGGACATATAGCAATCAGCCCCAGCATTTT.

The chain is built from TRBV2 and TRBJ2-1, with TRBD2 matching 13 bases. This CDR3 region has 15 residues. The ends lost 6 bases at V and 12 bases at J; junction bases unmatched: 11. CDR1 and CDR2 (germline): SNHLY, FYNNEI. The DNA of the CDR3 is TGTGCCAGCAGCGCTGGACTAGCGGGAGTAATCGGGCAGTTCTTC. Translation gives CASSAGLAGVIGQFF.

This clone was seen just once. This rearrangement joins TRBV7-9 to TRBJ2-2; D unclear. The V and J ends lost 3 bases and 1 base respectively, with 6 bases between them. CDR1 is SEHNR and CDR2 is FQNEAQ in the germline V gene (reference sequence). The CDR3 has 14 amino acids. Here the CDR3 DNA reads TGTGCCAGCAGCTTTATCAGGAACACCGGGGAGCTGTTTTTT. Protein product: CASSFIRNTGELFF.

The CDR3 nucleotides are TGTGCCAGCCTCCCCGGGACTAGAGGTCGCGAGCAGTACTTC. Translation: CASLPGTRGREQYF. The chain uses TRBV27 and TRBJ2-7, with 8 positions matching TRBD2. Losses at the gene ends were 8 bases for V and 6 bases for J; bases not matched to a gene: 12. The CDR3 spans 14 residues. Germline V gene lookup returns CDR1 MNHEY and CDR2 SMNVEV (reference sequence).

The genes are TRBV3-1 (or the pseudogene TRBV3-2) and TRBJ2-7; TRBD1 matches at 7 bases. The ends lost 5 bases at V and 5 bases at J; junction bases unmatched: 12. The CDR3 spans 15 residues. Germline lookup yields CDR1 LGHDT and CDR2 YNNKEL (reference sequence). DNA of the CDR3: TGTGCCAGCAGCACCAGAGACAGGGCGCGGGACGAGCAGTACTTC. This translates into CASSTRDRARDEQYF.

This chain connects TRBV18 to TRBJ1-4; D may be TRBD1 (5 bases). Between the trimmed V and J ends, which lost 3 bases and 7 bases, there was a span of 12 bases. Germline V lookup: CDR1 KGHSH, CDR2 LQKENI. The CDR3 runs 14 residues. CDR3 nucleotide sequence: TGTGCCAGCTCACCCCCAGGGAGGAGTGAAAAACTGTTTTTT. It is translated as CASSPPGRSEKLFF.

CDR3 nucleotides: TGTGCCTGGGGAAACAGGGGAAATCAGCCCCAGCATTTT. It is translated as CAWGNRGNQPQHF. The chain uses TRBV30 and TRBJ1-5, with TRBD1 identical over 7 bases. The V gene end was trimmed by 5 bases and the J gene end by 4 bases; junction bases not matched to a gene: 5. The CDR3 runs 13 residues. The germline CDR1 and CDR2 sequences are GTSNPN and SVGIG (reference sequence). Based on the CDR3 plus reference TRBV30 and TRBJ1-5, the full variable domain is SQTIHQWPATLVQPVGSPLSLECTVEGTSNPNLYWYRQAAGRGLQLLFYSVGIGQISSEVPQNLSASRPQDRQFILSSKKLLLSDSGFYLCAWGNRGNQPQHFGDGTRLSIL.

The chain employs TRBV29-1 and TRBJ1-1; no firm D call. The germline gives CDR1 SQVTM, CDR2 ANQGSEA. The ends were cut back, 4 bases at V and 4 bases at J, with 10 bases in the middle. There are 12 residues in the CDR3. CDR3 DNA: TGCAGCGTTGTCGACATGGGCACTGAAGCTTTCTTT. Translated: CSVVDMGTEAFF.

The chain carries TRBV7-9 and TRBJ2-5, with 8 bases matching TRBD1. J gave up 5 bases and V 5 bases, and 10 bases lay outside the gene matches. Germline CDR1 reads SEHNR; CDR2 reads FQNEAQ (reference sequence). There are 15 residues in the CDR3. This chain's CDR3 is CASSQGQATGETQYF. The CDR3 DNA reads as TGTGCCAGCAGCCAGGGACAGGCGACGGGGGAGACCCAGTACTTC.

V gene TRBV11-3 combines with J gene TRBJ2-1, with D possibly being TRBD2 (5 bases). Trimming took off 5 bases at V and 3 bases at J, with 14 bases between the two ends. This CDR3 is built from 15 residues. Germline assignment: CDR1 SGHNT and CDR2 YENEEA. The CDR3 spells CASSMGWENYNEQFF. The CDR3 DNA sequence: TGTGCCAGCAGCATGGGGTGGGAGAACTACAATGAGCAGTTCTTC.

The chain carries TRBV5-1 and TRBJ2-3; tentatively, D is TRBD1 (8 bases). Trimming left V 2 bases short and J 3 bases short, with 13 bases between. Germline values: CDR1 SGHRS, CDR2 YFSETQ. The CDR3 sequence is 15 residues long. CDR3 sequence (DNA): TGCGCCAGCAGCTTAGGGGGGGACAGGACAGATACGCAGTATTTT. Amino acids: CASSLGGDRTDTQYF.

V is TRBV19 and J is TRBJ1-2, with D perhaps TRBD1 (5 bases). Trimming cost V 3 bases and J 6 bases, with 8 bases left between them. CDR3 length: 12 residues. Germline CDR1 reads LNHDA; CDR2 reads SQIVND (reference sequence). In nucleotides, the CDR3 is TGTGCCAGTAGTATTAGGGGAAATGGCTACACCTTC. It yields the protein CASSIRGNGYTF.

The chain recombines TRBV2 with TRBJ2-7, with 13 bases that match TRBD2. The CDR3 spans 16 residues. The V gene's germline CDR1 is SNHLY and CDR2 FYNNEI. Germline trimming cut 6 bases from V and 4 bases from J; bases unmatched to any gene: 9. CDR3 amino acids: CASRVWTSGSLYEQYF. Written as DNA, the CDR3 is TGTGCCAGCAGGGTGTGGACTAGCGGGAGTTTGTACGAGCAGTACTTC.

J is TRBJ2-7 and V is TRBV30; D perhaps matches TRBD1 (5 bases). V lost 6 bases, J lost 7 bases, and 13 bases lay in between. The CDR3 sequence is 11 residues long. CDR1 is GTSNPN and CDR2 is SVGIG in the germline V gene (reference sequence). Here the CDR3 reads CACKTEGEQYF. The CDR3 region has the DNA TGTGCCTGTAAGACAGAAGGAGAGCAGTACTTC. The whole variable domain, remainder taken from reference TRBV30 and TRBJ2-7, is SQTIHQWPATLVQPVGSPLSLECTVEGTSNPNLYWYRQAAGRGLQLLFYSVGIGQISSEVPQNLSASRPQDRQFILSSKKLLLSDSGFYLCACKTEGEQYFGPGTRLTVT.

J is TRBJ1-2 and V is TRBV7-2; D possibly corresponds to TRBD1 (6 bases). The V end lost 5 bases, the J end lost 2 bases, and 15 bases lay between the germline ends. This CDR3 is 15 amino acids long. Germline CDR1 and CDR2: SGHTA and FQGNSA. In DNA, the CDR3 is TGTGCCAGCAGCCCTAGGGACACTGAAAACTATGGCTACACCTTC. Its translation is CASSPRDTENYGYTF.

This chain joins TRBV15 and TRBJ2-5, with TRBD2 matching 8 bases. The CDR3 is made up of 14 amino acids. Germline V CDR1 and CDR2: LNHNV, YYDKDF (reference sequence). J gave up 6 bases and V 3 bases, and 6 bases lay outside the gene matches. The CDR3 spells CATSSGGGKQTQYF. The CDR3 DNA sequence: TGTGCCACCAGCAGCGGGGGGGGAAAACAGACCCAGTACTTC.